This TCR beta chain was observed in a study of radiation and T cells in renal cell carcinoma. The CDR3 totals 19 residues. Unmatched junction bases numbered 14, after V lost 4 bases and J lost 0 bases. CDR1 and CDR2 (germline): LGHNA, YNFKEQ. The sample's treatment: treatment-naive control, cytoreductive nephrectomy. TCRdb's table, derived via immunoSEQ multiplex PCR, lists solely in-frame clones and lacks some. The table includes 25,000 or so clones, around half detected once. This TCR was sampled from a human donor with renal cell carcinoma. V and J are TRBV4-2 and TRBJ1-1; TRBD1 aligns across 10 bases. The material sequenced was tumor tissue, taken from a patient whose treatment was nephrectomy without radiotherapy. For the CDR3, the DNA is TGTGCCAGCAGCCCGCCGGGACAGGGGCTAAAGGGGCTGAACACTGAAGCTTTCTTT. Amino acids: CASSPPGQGLKGLNTEAFF.